One and the same sample provided the 27 T cell receptor beta chains below, sequenced in a study of cytomegalovirus exposure and HLA in healthy donors. This PCR relied on a set of 60 Vbeta primers and 13 Jbeta primers. Repertoires were generated with immunoSEQ multiplex PCR, while TCRdb's copy carries only in-frame clones and drops some. The table records 90,000 to 150,000 clones, about three quarters of them present only once. Source material: PBMCs. The origin of the receptors is a woman aged 40 to 50 in good health and CMV-seropositive.

This clone was detected only a few times. J is TRBJ2-2 and V is TRBV7-3; D perhaps matches TRBD1 (6 bases). This CDR3 comprises 15 residues. The ends were cut back, 4 bases at V and 1 base at J, with 10 bases in the middle. Germline V lookup: CDR1 SGHTA, CDR2 FQGTGA. In DNA, the CDR3 is TGTGCCAGCAGCTCCGGGACAAAGAACACCGGGGAGCTGTTTTTT. Protein: CASSSGTKNTGELFF.

This sequence joins TRBV5-4 and TRBJ2-7; D perhaps matches TRBD2 (5 bases). Trimming stripped 4 bases from V and 4 bases from J, with 9 bases between. In germline, CDR1 is SGHNT, CDR2 YYREEE (reference sequence). The CDR3 totals 12 residues. In nucleotides, the CDR3 is TGTGCCAGCAGCCTAGCTGCTTACGAGCAGTACTTC. Amino acid sequence: CASSLAAYEQYF.

This chain connects TRBV19 to TRBJ1-2; 8 nucleotides agree with TRBD1. Per the germline V gene, CDR1 is LNHDA and CDR2 is SQIVND (reference sequence). This CDR3 has 14 amino acids. V trimming: 7 bases; J trimming: 8 bases; junction bases outside the gene matches: 12. CDR3 loop: CASNSQDREGGYTF. The CDR3 bases are TGTGCCAGTAATTCCCAGGACAGGGAGGGGGGCTACACCTTC.

The chain has TRBV7-2 and TRBJ2-7; weak D call: TRBD1 (6 bases). CDR1 is SGHTA, CDR2 FQGNSA, per germline. Trimming took off 4 bases at V and 6 bases at J, with 22 bases between the two ends. This CDR3 has 16 residues. DNA of the CDR3: TGTGCCAGCAGCTCCGGGACACAGCGGTGGATTGTCGAGCAGTACTTC. It translates to CASSSGTQRWIVEQYF.

CDR3 residues: CASSEYRQGDQPQHF. Written as DNA, the CDR3 is TGTGCCAGCAGTGAGTATCGGCAGGGTGATCAGCCCCAGCATTTT. The chain is built from TRBV6-1 and TRBJ1-5, with a tentative D call TRBD1 (5 bases). With 3 bases removed from V and 5 bases from J, the gap between germline ends came to 14 bases. Germline assignment: CDR1 MNHNS and CDR2 SASEGT. The CDR3 loop spans 15 amino acids.

This chain uses TRBV13 with TRBJ2-7, with 7 bases fitting TRBD1. Germline lookup yields CDR1 PRHDT and CDR2 FYEKMQ (reference sequence). V lost 4 bases to trimming and J lost 2 bases; unmatched junction nucleotides: 8. This CDR3 spans 15 amino acids. CDR3 in amino acids: CASSSLRGYAYEQYF. The DNA of the CDR3 is TGTGCCAGCAGCTCCCTCAGGGGGTACGCCTACGAGCAGTACTTC.

This clone was recorded only once. J is TRBJ1-2 and V is TRBV7-2; TRBD1 matches 8 bases. The CDR3 extends over 14 amino acids. Losses at the gene ends were 5 bases for V and 6 bases for J; bases not matched to a gene: 8. Germline V lookup: CDR1 SGHTA, CDR2 FQGNSA. The CDR3 loop reads CASSAQTGADGYTF. CDR3 bases: TGTGCCAGCAGCGCCCAGACAGGGGCGGATGGCTACACCTTC.

The chain is built from TRBV5-1 and TRBJ2-3; TRBD2 agrees at 10 bases. The CDR3 has 17 residues. Germline V gene data show CDR1 as SGHRS and CDR2 as YFSETQ. The J segment lost 3 bases and the V segment lost 0 bases, leaving 7 bases of the junction unmatched. In DNA, the CDR3 is TGCGCCAGCAGCTTGGGGAGAGCGGGGGGGCAGACAGATACGCAGTATTTT. The encoded protein is CASSLGRAGGQTDTQYF.

This clone was observed a handful of times. This chain uses TRBV6-6 with TRBJ1-5; the D gene is possibly TRBD1 (5 bases). The CDR3 consists of 13 residues. Germline assignment: CDR1 MNHNY and CDR2 SVGAGI (reference sequence). V gave up 4 bases and J gave up 7 bases, with 11 bases separating them. CDR3: CASSLQERQPQHF. The DNA of the CDR3 is TGTGCCAGCAGTTTACAGGAACGCCAGCCCCAGCATTTT.

J is TRBJ2-7 and V is TRBV5-1, with 8 bases matching TRBD2. The CDR3 extends over 12 amino acids. Trimming cost V 0 bases and J 10 bases; bases outside gene matches: 3. Germline CDR1 and CDR2: SGHRS and YFSETQ. DNA of the CDR3: TGCGCCAGCAGCTTGGCCGGGAGGGACCAGTACTTC. This encodes CASSLAGRDQYF.

The chain joins TRBV9 to TRBJ1-1; D might be TRBD1 (5 bases). Trimming cost V 4 bases and J 2 bases, with 15 bases left between them. Germline values: CDR1 SGDLS, CDR2 YYNGEE. CDR3 length: 15 amino acids. The DNA for the CDR3 is TGTGCCAGCAGCTCCCGTTCAGGGTCCAACACTGAAGCTTTCTTT. Its translation is CASSSRSGSNTEAFF.

The V call is TRBV15, the J call TRBJ2-3, with 13 positions matching TRBD2. The CDR3 consists of 15 residues. Per germline, CDR1 LNHNV and CDR2 YYDKDF (reference sequence). The V gene end was trimmed by 11 bases and the J gene end by 0 bases; junction bases not matched to a gene: 5. CDR3 nucleotides: TGTGCCGCGCGGACTAGCGGGAGTAGCACAGATACGCAGTATTTT. Translated, it gives CAARTSGSSTDTQYF.

V and J are TRBV30 and TRBJ1-1, with D possibly being TRBD1 (6 bases). The CDR3 runs 11 residues. The V gene's germline CDR1 is GTSNPN and CDR2 SVGIG (reference sequence). V shed 3 bases and J shed 7 bases, with 9 bases lying between them. The CDR3 DNA follows: TGTGCCTGGAGACTCAGGGGTGAAGCTTTCTTT. It encodes CAWRLRGEAFF.

The rearrangement joins TRBV4-1 to TRBJ1-6; D is ambiguous. The V end was cut by 1 base, the J end by 0 bases, with 13 bases between. Germline V gene data show CDR1 as MGHRA and CDR2 as YSYEKL. The CDR3 runs 18 residues. The CDR3 region has the DNA TGCGCCAGCAGCCAAGGTTTTCGGGATGCCTCCTATAATTCACCCCTCCACTTT. Residues: CASSQGFRDASYNSPLHF.

In this sample, this clone turned up a few times. Germline is not matched at one junction end, which may reflect a read error. The chain uses TRBV6-6 and TRBJ1-1; 9 nucleotides match TRBD1. The germline CDR1 and CDR2 sequences are MNHNY and SVGAGI (reference sequence). The CDR3 runs 11 residues. CDR3 protein: CASGEGQGLVF. The DNA of the CDR3 is TGTGCCAGCGGTGAGGGACAGGGCCTAGTTTTT.

The chain joins TRBV7-2 to TRBJ1-5, with a weak D call TRBD1 (6 bases). Trimming took off 4 bases at V and 4 bases at J, with 8 bases between the two ends. The CDR3 runs 13 residues. The V gene's germline CDR1 is SGHTA and CDR2 FQGNSA. CDR3: CASSSTGNQPQHF. The CDR3 nucleotides read TGTGCCAGCAGCTCGACAGGAAATCAGCCCCAGCATTTT.

This clone was observed a few times. The rearrangement uses TRBV19 and TRBJ1-1; 7 bases fit TRBD1. This CDR3 has 16 amino acids. Losses at the gene ends were 3 bases for V and 6 bases for J; bases not matched to a gene: 13. CDR1 and CDR2 (germline): LNHDA, SQIVND (reference sequence). This CDR3 is CASSIDRERVLAEAFF. In DNA, the CDR3 is TGTGCCAGTAGTATCGACAGGGAGAGGGTCCTCGCTGAAGCTTTCTTT.

The chain joins TRBV7-8 to TRBJ2-1; TRBD2 agrees at 8 bases. From germline, CDR1 is SGHVS and CDR2 FQNEAQ. The CDR3 covers 13 residues. Unmatched junction bases numbered 6, after V lost 8 bases and J lost 6 bases. The CDR3 reads CASSITSGNEQFF. The CDR3 DNA is TGTGCCAGCTCCATAACTAGCGGCAATGAGCAGTTCTTC.

This rearrangement joins TRBV29-1 to TRBJ1-2, with a weak D call TRBD1 (5 bases). This CDR3 contains 14 residues. Germline V gene lookup returns CDR1 SQVTM and CDR2 ANQGSEA. Between the trimmed V and J ends, which lost 8 bases and 3 bases, there was a span of 19 bases. Here the CDR3 DNA reads TGCAGCACTCCTCTCCGCGGGGCGGACTATGGCTACACCTTC. Its translation is CSTPLRGADYGYTF.

The rearrangement joins TRBV10-2 to TRBJ1-6; D possibly corresponds to TRBD1 (5 bases). CDR1 and CDR2 from the germline V gene are WSHSY and SAAADI. V lost 0 bases and J lost 6, with 6 bases in between. This CDR3 comprises 14 residues. CDR3 nucleotides: TGCGCCAGCAGTGAGTCGGGGCCTAATTCACCCCTCCACTTT. As protein: CASSESGPNSPLHF.

This sequence joins TRBV5-6 and TRBJ2-7; perhaps TRBD1 as D (5 bases). This CDR3 has 14 amino acids. Trimming removed 4 bases from V and 6 bases from J, with 17 bases in between. CDR1 and CDR2 from the germline V gene are SGHDT and YYEEEE. The CDR3 region is CASSPEHRGGEQYF. The CDR3 DNA is TGTGCCAGCAGCCCGGAGCATAGGGGTGGCGAGCAGTACTTC.

This clone was detected a few times. DNA for the CDR3: TGTGCCAGCAGCTGGACAGGGGAAGGAGTCTACGAGCAGTACTTC. Translated, it gives CASSWTGEGVYEQYF. V and J are TRBV11-2 and TRBJ2-7; 9 bases agree with TRBD1. The CDR3 is 15 amino acids. With 4 bases clipped from V and 3 bases from J, the junction kept 7 bases outside the gene matches. The germline CDR1 and CDR2 sequences are SGHAT and FQNNGV.

The chain links TRBV5-1 to TRBJ2-2; 9 bases fit TRBD2. Germline trimming cut 3 bases from V and 2 bases from J; bases unmatched to any gene: 5. The CDR3 is 16 amino acids. Per germline, CDR1 SGHRS and CDR2 YFSETQ. CDR3 bases: TGCGCCAGCAGCTCCAAGCGGGGGGACAACACCGGGGAGCTGTTTTTT. It yields the protein CASSSKRGDNTGELFF.

The chain recombines TRBV9 with TRBJ2-5; 11 nucleotides line up with TRBD2. The ends lost 3 bases at V and 4 bases at J; junction bases unmatched: 8. Germline V gives CDR1 SGDLS, CDR2 YYNGEE. This CDR3 is built from 16 residues. The CDR3 loop is CASSGLAGPPRETQYF. As DNA, the CDR3 is TGTGCCAGCAGCGGACTAGCGGGGCCCCCTCGAGAGACCCAGTACTTC.

The chain joins TRBV10-3 to TRBJ2-5, with 9 bases identical to TRBD2. After removal of 11 bases from V and 5 bases from J, the junction contained 12 bases not matched to a gene. CDR1 is ENHRY and CDR2 is SYGVKD in the germline V gene. The CDR3 is 14 amino acids. The CDR3: CASQGAGGYETQYF. In DNA form, the CDR3 reads TGTGCCTCCCAGGGAGCGGGGGGTTACGAGACCCAGTACTTC.

The chain carries TRBV6-6 and TRBJ2-2, with 8 nucleotides matching TRBD2. With V trimmed by 8 bases and J by 7 bases, 12 bases remained unmatched. In germline, CDR1 is MNHNY, CDR2 SVGAGI (reference sequence). The CDR3 runs to 15 residues. DNA for the CDR3: TGTGCCAGCCGCGTGACGGGGGGGCCAGGCGGGGAGCTGTTTTTT. Translation gives CASRVTGGPGGELFF.

This rearrangement joins TRBV4-1 to TRBJ1-4; 10 bases are a match to TRBD1. CDR3 length equals 14 residues. Unmatched junction bases numbered 3, after V lost 5 bases and J lost 6 bases. CDR1 and CDR2 (germline): MGHRA, YSYEKL. In DNA form, the CDR3 reads TGCGCCAGCAGCTCCGGACAGGGGGATGAAAAACTGTTTTTT. Protein: CASSSGQGDEKLFF.